The 26 T cell receptor beta chains below were found in one sample sequenced in a study of T cell responses to AZD1222 COVID-19 vaccine. Only in-frame clones appear in the TCRdb table, and some are missing; sequencing was by immunoSEQ multiplex PCR. The sample holds about 180,000 clones; 92% are singletons and the top ten take approximately 1.8%. The sequencing used peripheral blood, collected 28 days after the second AZD1222 dose. All receptors come from an adult who received the AZD1222 COVID-19 vaccine.

The chain has TRBV3-1 (or the pseudogene TRBV3-2) and TRBJ1-2, with 7 bases identical to TRBD1. Trimming removed 3 bases from V and 0 bases from J; junction bases left unmatched: 4. CDR1 is LGHDT and CDR2 is YNNKEL in the germline V gene (reference sequence). This CDR3 is 15 amino acids long. CDR3 protein: CASSQGQITNYGYTF. CDR3 bases: TGTGCCAGCAGCCAGGGACAGATCACTAACTATGGCTACACCTTC.

This rearrangement joins TRBV5-5 to TRBJ1-3; D call uncertain. The V gene lost 0 bases and the J gene lost 7 bases, with 11 bases spanning the gap. This CDR3 contains 14 residues. Germline loops: CDR1 SGHKS, CDR2 YYEKEE (reference sequence). CDR3 in amino acids: CASSLEREGNTIYF. In DNA form, the CDR3 reads TGTGCCAGCAGCTTGGAAAGGGAAGGGAACACCATATATTTT.

V gene TRBV19 combines with J gene TRBJ2-7, with 10 bases aligning to TRBD2. With V trimmed by 5 bases and J by 3 bases, 4 bases remained unmatched. Germline values: CDR1 LNHDA, CDR2 SQIVND (reference sequence). The CDR3 loop spans 14 amino acids. The CDR3, as DNA: TGTGCCAGTAGTGAGCTAGCGGGAGACTACGAGCAGTACTTC. This sequence encodes CASSELAGDYEQYF.

The V gene is TRBV19, the J gene TRBJ2-1; D is unresolved. Germline lookup yields CDR1 LNHDA and CDR2 SQIVND (reference sequence). The CDR3 extends over 15 amino acids. V dropped 5 bases and J dropped 8 bases, with 19 bases sitting between them. As DNA, the CDR3 is TGTGCCAGTAGTGAGGTGGGATTCCAAGGTTATGAGCAGTTCTTC. It encodes CASSEVGFQGYEQFF.

CDR3 sequence: CASSIDPYRARGASQPQAGYTF. CDR3 DNA sequence: TGTGCCAGTAGTATAGACCCCTACAGGGCCAGGGGGGCTTCACAGCCACAGGCTGGCTACACCTTC. The chain employs TRBV19 and TRBJ1-2; 7 nucleotides align to TRBD1. CDR1 is LNHDA, CDR2 SQIVND, per germline (reference sequence). CDR3 length: 22 residues. After removal of 0 bases from V and 7 bases from J, the junction contained 29 bases not matched to a gene. Full variable domain (outside the CDR3, taken from reference TRBV19 and TRBJ1-2): DGGITQSPKYLFRKEGQNVTLSCEQNLNHDAMYWYRQDPGQGLRLIYYSQIVNDFQKGDIAEGYSVSREKKESFPLTVTSAQKNPTAFYLCASSIDPYRARGASQPQAGYTFGSGTRLTVV.

V and J are TRBV7-9 and TRBJ1-3, with 8 bases lining up with TRBD1. J lost 1 base, V lost 3 bases, and 5 bases had no gene match. The CDR3 has 16 amino acids. The germline V gene has CDR1 SEHNR and CDR2 FQNEAQ (reference sequence). The CDR3, as DNA: TGTGCCAGCAGCTTCAGACAGGGGATATCTGGAAACACCATATATTTT. Its protein is CASSFRQGISGNTIYF.

The rearrangement uses TRBV3-1 (or the pseudogene TRBV3-2) and TRBJ2-5; D is possibly TRBD1 (6 bases). CDR3 length: 12 amino acids. The ends were cut back, 6 bases at V and 3 bases at J, with 8 bases in the middle. Looked up from germline, CDR1 is LGHDT and CDR2 is YNNKEL (reference sequence). The CDR3: CASSWTEETQYF. The CDR3 nucleotides read TGTGCCAGCAGTTGGACAGAAGAGACCCAGTACTTC.

The rearrangement uses TRBV11-2 and TRBJ1-2, with a possible D match to TRBD1 (6 bases). The CDR3 has 16 amino acids. CDR1 and CDR2 from the germline V gene are SGHAT and FQNNGV. V shed 4 bases and J shed 2 bases, with 17 bases lying between them. DNA of the CDR3: TGTGCCAGCAGCTCACTCCACCCCGACAGGAACTATGGCTACACCTTC. The encoded protein is CASSSLHPDRNYGYTF.

The chain links TRBV7-9 to TRBJ1-2; D is uncertain. This CDR3 is 13 amino acids long. CDR1 is SEHNR and CDR2 is FQNEAQ in the germline V gene (reference sequence). The V and J ends lost 5 bases and 6 bases respectively, with 13 bases between them. The CDR3 region is CASSGLTKDGYTF. CDR3 nucleotide sequence: TGTGCCAGCAGCGGCTTAACGAAGGATGGCTACACCTTC.

This clone came up once. The rearrangement uses TRBV9 and TRBJ1-1, with D perhaps matching TRBD1 (6 bases). Trimming pared 0 bases from V and 12 bases from J, leaving 15 bases between. CDR1 and CDR2 from the germline V gene are SGDLS and YYNGEE. This CDR3 is built from 13 residues. Here the CDR3 DNA reads TGTGCCAGCAGCGTAGGGGCAGGGGTGGGGACTTTCTTT. It specifies CASSVGAGVGTFF.

V usage is TRBV5-5 and J usage is TRBJ1-4; 8 nucleotides match TRBD1. Germline V lookup: CDR1 SGHKS, CDR2 YYEKEE (reference sequence). The CDR3 has 14 residues. J gave up 5 bases and V 2 bases, and 2 bases lay outside the gene matches. Here the CDR3 DNA reads TGTGCCAGCAGCTTAGACAGGGGAAATGAAAAACTGTTTTTT. Its translation is CASSLDRGNEKLFF.

This chain uses TRBV4-1 with TRBJ1-1; 8 bases line up with TRBD1. The CDR3 has 14 amino acids. Germline CDR1 MGHRA, CDR2 YSYEKL. V trimming: 1 base; J trimming: 4 bases; junction bases outside the gene matches: 2. For the CDR3, the DNA is TGCGCCAGCAGCCAAGGACAGGGGATCACTGAAGCTTTCTTT. Amino acid sequence: CASSQGQGITEAFF.

The gene calls are TRBV3-1 (or the pseudogene TRBV3-2) and TRBJ2-7, with 7 bases aligning to TRBD2. The germline CDR1 and CDR2 sequences are LGHDT and YNNKEL (reference sequence). With V trimmed by 0 bases and J by 1 base, 3 bases remained unmatched. The CDR3 is 15 residues long. Written as DNA, the CDR3 is TGTGCCAGCAGCCAAGAGTGGGGGGGGTCCTACGAGCAGTACTTC. Its protein is CASSQEWGGSYEQYF.

The rearrangement joins TRBV9 to TRBJ2-3, with no clear D. The length of the CDR3 is 14 residues. Trimming pared 7 bases from V and 0 bases from J, leaving 12 bases between. The germline V gene has CDR1 SGDLS and CDR2 YYNGEE. CDR3 in DNA: TGTGCCAGCGGCAACTCGGCCAGCACAGATACGCAGTATTTT. It is translated as CASGNSASTDTQYF.

The chain recombines TRBV28 with TRBJ1-4; 8 bases align to TRBD1. With V trimmed by 2 bases and J by 7 bases, 6 bases remained unmatched. From germline, CDR1 is MDHEN and CDR2 SYDVKM. The CDR3 length is 15 residues. The CDR3 sequence: CASSLPGTGREKLFF. Here the CDR3 DNA reads TGTGCCAGCAGTTTACCCGGGACAGGTCGTGAAAAACTGTTTTTT. Full variable domain (outside the CDR3, taken from reference TRBV28 and TRBJ1-4): DVKVTQSSRYLVKRTGEKVFLECVQDMDHENMFWYRQDPGLGLRLIYFSYDVKMKEKGDIPEGYSVSREKKERFSLILESASTNQTSMYLCASSLPGTGREKLFFGSGTQLSVL.

V usage is TRBV21-1 and J usage is TRBJ2-7; the table's D call, TRBD1, was not checked against the DNA. TRBV21-1 is classified as a pseudogene. The length of the CDR3 is 13 residues. This chain's CDR3 is CANLGDRAYEQYF. The CDR3 DNA sequence: TGTGCCAACCTAGGGGACAGGGCCTACGAGCAGTACTTC.

The J gene is TRBJ2-7, the V gene TRBV20-1; TRBD2 matches 7 bases. This CDR3 is 14 amino acids long. Germline-derived CDR1 and CDR2 are DFQATT and SNEGSKA (reference sequence). The junction had 7 bases not matched to a gene; V was cut back by 3 bases and J by 2 bases. The CDR3 nucleotides read TGCAGTGCTAGTGTGGCTAGCGGCACCTACGAGCAGTACTTC. This gives the protein CSASVASGTYEQYF.

This clone was observed a few times. At one of its ends the junction is not consistent with the germline gene, which may arise from a read error. The V gene is TRBV3-1 (or the pseudogene TRBV3-2), the J gene TRBJ1-5, with 9 bases lining up with TRBD1. Germline CDR1 LGHDT, CDR2 YNNKEL (reference sequence). CDR3 size: 16 residues. The CDR3 DNA reads TGTGCCAGCAGCAAAGAACCGGGACAGGGTAATCAGCCCCAGCATTTT. Translating gives CASSKEPGQGNQPQHF.

The chain combines TRBV10-2 with TRBJ2-7, with D possibly TRBD2 on 7 matching bases. Germline V gives CDR1 WSHSY, CDR2 SAAADI. There are 13 residues in the CDR3. V was shortened by 5 bases and J by 2 bases, with 10 bases between the two germline ends. The CDR3 here is CASSIGGAYEQYF. The CDR3 nucleotides are TGCGCCAGCAGTATAGGGGGGGCCTACGAGCAGTACTTC.

The chain joins TRBV3-1 (or the pseudogene TRBV3-2) to TRBJ1-4, with 7 nucleotides matching TRBD1. With V trimmed by 3 bases and J by 3 bases, 4 bases remained unmatched. There are 15 residues in the CDR3. Germline CDR1 and CDR2: LGHDT and YNNKEL (reference sequence). CDR3 in amino acids: CASSHRTGPNEKLFF. For the CDR3, the DNA is TGTGCCAGCAGCCATAGGACAGGTCCTAATGAAAAACTGTTTTTT.

This chain uses TRBV20-1 with TRBJ1-1; D ambiguous. Germline V gene lookup returns CDR1 DFQATT and CDR2 SNEGSKA (reference sequence). This CDR3 is built from 11 residues. Trimming removed 8 bases from V and 3 bases from J, with 10 bases in between. CDR3 sequence reads: CSFPGDTEAFF. CDR3 nucleotides: TGCAGTTTCCCCGGAGACACTGAAGCTTTCTTT.

The chain couples TRBV10-3 to TRBJ2-1, with D perhaps assigned TRBD1 or TRBD2 (6 bases each). This CDR3 comprises 11 residues. V lost 6 bases and J 8 bases, leaving 8 bases between the germline ends. Germline V gives CDR1 ENHRY, CDR2 SYGVKD. DNA of the CDR3: TGTGCCATCAGGGAGGGGGATGAGCAGTTCTTC. It encodes CAIREGDEQFF.

V gene TRBV6-1 combines with J gene TRBJ1-2; 8 nucleotides align to TRBD1. The V gene end was trimmed by 3 bases and the J gene end by 5 bases; junction bases not matched to a gene: 8. Germline V gives CDR1 MNHNS, CDR2 SASEGT. This CDR3 contains 15 residues. The CDR3 region has the DNA TGTGCCAGCAGTGATCCGGGACAGGTCTATTATGGCTACACCTTC. Translated, it gives CASSDPGQVYYGYTF.

The chain joins TRBV2 to TRBJ2-2; TRBD1 matches 7 bases. The CDR3 is 15 residues long. After removal of 10 bases from V and 2 bases from J, the junction contained 10 bases not matched to a gene. From germline, CDR1 is SNHLY and CDR2 FYNNEI. DNA of the CDR3: TGTGCCACAACACTTGACAGGGCCAACACCGGGGAGCTGTTTTTT. The encoded protein is CATTLDRANTGELFF.

The chain carries TRBV6-5 and TRBJ2-5; 7 bases match TRBD2. Losses at the gene ends were 6 bases for V and 1 base for J; bases not matched to a gene: 5. This CDR3 region has 14 residues. Germline V gene data show CDR1 as MNHEY and CDR2 as SVGAGI. DNA for the CDR3: TGTGCCAGCAGCTACGCGGGGGTCCAAGAGACCCAGTACTTC. It is translated as CASSYAGVQETQYF.

This chain connects TRBV7-2 to TRBJ1-2; possibly TRBD1 for D (6 bases). V dropped 0 bases and J dropped 4 bases, with 12 bases sitting between them. This CDR3 has 15 amino acids. Germline CDR1 SGHTA, CDR2 FQGNSA. Here the CDR3 reads CASSLAAGEGYGYTF. The CDR3 nucleotides are TGTGCCAGCAGCTTAGCTGCAGGGGAAGGCTATGGCTACACCTTC. The variable domain in full, completed from reference TRBV7-2 and TRBJ1-2, reads GAGVSQSPSNKVTEKGKDVELRCDPISGHTALYWYRQSLGQGLEFLIYFQGNSAPDKSGLPSDRFSAERTGGSVSTLTIQRTQQEDSAVYLCASSLAAGEGYGYTFGSGTRLTVV.